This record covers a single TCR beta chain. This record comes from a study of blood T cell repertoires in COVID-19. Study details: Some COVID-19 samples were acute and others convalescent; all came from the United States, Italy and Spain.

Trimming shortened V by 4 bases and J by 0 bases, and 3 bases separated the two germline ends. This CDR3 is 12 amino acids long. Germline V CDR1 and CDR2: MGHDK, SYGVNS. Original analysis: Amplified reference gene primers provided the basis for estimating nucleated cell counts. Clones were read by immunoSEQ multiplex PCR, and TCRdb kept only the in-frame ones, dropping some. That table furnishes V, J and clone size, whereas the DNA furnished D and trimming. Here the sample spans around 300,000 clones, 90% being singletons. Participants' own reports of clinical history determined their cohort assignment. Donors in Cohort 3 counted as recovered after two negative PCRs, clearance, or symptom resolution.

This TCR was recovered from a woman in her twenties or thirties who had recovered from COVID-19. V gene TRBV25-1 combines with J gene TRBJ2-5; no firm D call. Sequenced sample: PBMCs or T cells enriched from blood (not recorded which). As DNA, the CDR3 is TGTGCCAGCAGTGGTAACCAAGAGACCCAGTACTTC. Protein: CASSGNQETQYF.